This T cell receptor beta chain was documented in a study of blood T cell repertoires in COVID-19. Overall study context: In each case, the material was cDNA or gDNA derived from T cells, B-cell-depleted T cells, or PBMCs.

This CDR3 has 11 residues. V gave up 6 bases and J gave up 8 bases, with 10 bases separating them. The V gene's germline CDR1 is MDHEN and CDR2 SYDVKM. Measured with immunoSEQ multiplex PCR; TCRdb has only the in-frame clones, and not every one. The sample lists nearly 250,000 clones, approximately 85% occurring once. V usage is TRBV28 and J usage is TRBJ1-2; D gene ambiguous. Sample: PBMCs or T cells enriched from blood (not recorded which). This receptor was obtained from a woman in her fifties or sixties with acute COVID-19. The CDR3 DNA sequence: TGTGCCAGCAGGCCCCCGAGAGGCTACACCTTC. Amino acids: CASRPPRGYTF.